This T cell receptor (beta chain) was sequenced in a study of CD8+ T cells in alopecia areata. Study-wide findings and caveats: When scalp samples are sequenced, resident alphabeta T cells of normal skin are also captured. It was lesional scalp, especially alopecia totalis/universalis, that showed higher clonality than normal scalp.

The authors extracted RNA and reverse transcribed it into cDNA as the sequencing template. Using immunoSEQ multiplex PCR, the repertoire was profiled, and TCRdb retains in-frame clones only, with some absent. The sample contains 93,000 or so clones, 55% of which appear only once. V was clipped by 4 bases and J by 2 bases, with 6 bases between them. The CDR3 has 12 amino acids. Germline loops: CDR1 SGHRS, CDR2 YFSETQ. Concerning this clone itself: The target antigen is unknown.

The receptor was isolated from a human donor in good health. The chain employs TRBV5-1 and TRBJ2-5; D might be TRBD2 (6 bases). Sequenced input: CD4+ T cells sorted from blood. The CDR3 bases are TGCGCCAGCAGCGGGGGGCAAGAGACCCAGTACTTC. Amino acid sequence: CASSGGQETQYF.